This is a list of T cell receptor beta chains from one sample in a study of PD-1 blockade in classical Hodgkin lymphoma. Generated by immunoSEQ multiplex PCR, the TCRdb table keeps only in-frame clones and is missing some. The data hold tens of thousands of clones, with 80% to 90% observed a single time. This sample comprised peripheral blood mononuclear cells (PBMCs), obtained at baseline. Receptor source: a human donor with classical Hodgkin lymphoma. Each CDR3 is given with its conserved first and last residue. The order of the fields is clone size, D gene, J gene, V gene, CDR3 length, CDR3 protein, CDR3 DNA. The D gene is left open where the match is weak. Clone size appears in some rows only: once, few, many, or a class for an expanded clone.

NA TRBD1 TRBJ1-1 TRBV5-1 13 CASSLTGDTEAFF TGCGCCAGCAGCTTAACAGGGGACACTGAAGCTTTCTTT
NA NA TRBJ2-7 TRBV7-9 12 CASSLRPSEQYF TGTGCCAGCAGCTTACGACCCTCCGAGCAGTACTTC
NA NA TRBJ2-3 TRBV5-1 14 CASSLDSGEDTQYF TGCGCCAGCAGCTTGGATTCTGGGGAAGATACGCAGTATTTT
few NA TRBJ2-5 TRBV4-2 14 CASSQDEGIGVQYF TGTGCCAGCAGCCAAGACGAGGGTATTGGAGTGCAGTACTTC
NA TRBD1 TRBJ2-7 TRBV5-1 15 CASSLDGQGAGEQYF TGCGCCAGCAGCTTGGACGGACAGGGGGCTGGCGAGCAGTACTTC
NA NA TRBJ1-4 TRBV5-1 13 CASSVGTNEKLFF TGCGCCAGCAGTGTAGGAACTAATGAAAAACTGTTTTTT
NA TRBD1 TRBJ1-5 TRBV6-6 16 CASRIGQGGLNQPQHF TGTGCCAGCAGAATCGGACAGGGAGGGTTGAATCAGCCCCAGCATTTT
NA TRBD2 TRBJ2-3 TRBV7-8 15 CASSLGRGGYYTQYF TGTGCCAGCAGCTTAGGGCGGGGGGGCTACTATACGCAGTATTTT
NA NA TRBJ1-2 TRBV12-5 15 CASGLVEREGYGYTF TGTGCTAGTGGTTTGGTAGAAAGGGAGGGCTATGGCTACACCTTC
NA NA TRBJ2-3 TRBV29-1 13 CSVARDSTDTQYF TGCAGCGTTGCCCGCGACAGCACAGATACGCAGTATTTT